This T cell receptor beta chain was obtained from a study of OX40 agonist ivuxolimab in advanced cancers. Using immunoSEQ multiplex PCR, the repertoire was profiled, and TCRdb retains in-frame clones only, with some absent. In the table there are about 66,000 clones, about 88% of which are singletons. V lost 4 bases and J lost 8; bases outside the gene matches: 5. In germline, CDR1 is SGHKS, CDR2 YYEKEE (reference sequence). The CDR3 spans 15 residues. The table lists this clone with a few counts. The sequences come from CD4+ or CD8+ T cells sorted from blood, collected in a trial of the OX40 agonist ivuxolimab. This receptor was obtained from an adult with an advanced solid tumor such as melanoma, head and neck, liver or kidney cancer. J is TRBJ1-6 and V is TRBV5-5, with 11 bases fitting TRBD1. In DNA, the CDR3 is TGTGCCAGCAGCGTCGGGACAGGGGGTGATTCACCCCTCCACTTT. Residues: CASSVGTGGDSPLHF.